This record concerns one T cell receptor (beta chain) sequence. Per germline, CDR1 LGHNA and CDR2 YNFKEQ. This CDR3 has 14 residues. V lost 4 bases to trimming and J lost 2 bases, with 11 bases between them. This sample stems from a study of patients and donors after allogeneic stem cell transplantation. TCRdb redid the calling of the RT-PCR reads with MiXCR, one entry per CDR3 protein. The sample includes 190,000 or so distinct CDR3 sequences, around two fifths of them seen just once. Material: blood, either unsorted or a sorted T cell fraction (not recorded which). The V gene is TRBV4-2, the J gene TRBJ2-5; D possibly corresponds to TRBD2 (6 bases). This receptor was taken from a human donor who was either an allogeneic HSCT recipient or a stem cell or donor lymphocyte infusion donor (not recorded which). It is not recorded whose cells these are; they may come from a transplant donor. In DNA form, the CDR3 reads TGTGCCAGCAGCCGGGGGACTGATCAAGAGACCCAGTACTTC. Residues: CASSRGTDQETQYF.